A selection of T cell receptor beta chains follows, all from one sample in a study of shared clonotypes between healthy human individuals. TCRdb keeps only in-frame clones here, not all; method: immunoSEQ multiplex PCR. The sample records 2,100,000 or so clones, approximately 94% being singletons. The specimen was naive CD4+ T cells sorted from blood. The source of these receptors is a man aged 18 to 30 in good health. Each CDR3 is given with its conserved first and last residue. The D gene is left open where the match is weak. Clone sizes are given selectively: once, few, many, or a class where the clone is expanded.

d_gene,abundance,j_gene,v_gene,CDR3nt,CDR3aa
-,-,TRBJ1-2,TRBV15,TGTGCCACCAGCGACGGAACCTATGGCTACACCTTC,CATSDGTYGYTF
-,-,TRBJ1-5,TRBV4-1,TGCGCCAGCAGCCAAGGGGGGGGGAATAATCAGCCCCAGCATTTT,CASSQGGGNNQPQHF
-,-,TRBJ1-5,TRBV19,TGTGCCAGCTCGAATAGCAATCAGCCCCAGCATTTT,CASSNSNQPQHF
-,-,TRBJ2-7,TRBV18,TGTGCCAGCTCAGACGGTCGGGGGGCAGGGGAGCAGTACTTC,CASSDGRGAGEQYF
-,-,TRBJ2-7,TRBV7-9,TGTGCCAGCAGCTTGGGGGCTAGTGACGAGCAGTACTTC,CASSLGASDEQYF
-,-,TRBJ2-3,TRBV7-8,TGTGCCAGCAGCCTAGGAAGGTCCGATACGCAGTATTTT,CASSLGRSDTQYF
-,-,TRBJ2-3,TRBV11-2,TGTGCCAGCCGATGGACAGCTTCTAGCACAGATACGCAGTATTTT,CASRWTASSTDTQYF
-,-,TRBJ1-5,TRBV27,TGTGCCAGCAGTCCCCTCCGCCGGGTCCTATATAGCAATCAGCCCCAGCATTTT,CASSPLRRVLYSNQPQHF
-,-,TRBJ2-7,TRBV28,TGTGCCAGCAAGGGCGGCGGGGATGTAACCTACGAGCAGTACTTC,CASKGGGDVTYEQYF
-,-,TRBJ1-1,TRBV5-4,TGTGCCAGCAGCCGAAATCGGGTCACTGAAGCTTTCTTT,CASSRNRVTEAFF
TRBD1,-,TRBJ1-4,TRBV19,TGTGCCAGTAGAGCACAGGGGGCGCCTAATGAAAAACTGTTTTTT,CASRAQGAPNEKLFF
-,-,TRBJ2-7,TRBV5-6,TGTGCCAGCAGCACCTGGGCGAAGGGGGGCTACGAGCAGTACTTC,CASSTWAKGGYEQYF
TRBD1,-,TRBJ2-3,TRBV30,TGTGCCTGGAGCGGGGACAGGGGGCGAGATACGCAGTATTTT,CAWSGDRGRDTQYF
TRBD2,-,TRBJ2-7,TRBV18,TGTGCCAGCTCACCAAGCGGTGCGGGAGGGTTATACGAGCAGTACTTC,CASSPSGAGGLYEQYF
-,-,TRBJ2-5,TRBV29-1,TGCAGCGCCTCCTCCCGCAGGCAACCCACCCAAGAGACCCAGTACTTC,CSASSRRQPTQETQYF
-,-,TRBJ2-4,TRBV6-5,TGTGCCAGCAGTTACTCGAGACTAGCCAAAAACATTCAGTACTTC,CASSYSRLAKNIQYF
-,-,TRBJ2-7,TRBV28,TGTGCCAGCAGTGGGTGGACAGCACCATCAGCCTACGAGCAGTACTTC,CASSGWTAPSAYEQYF
-,-,TRBJ2-7,TRBV6-5,TGTGCCACCAGAAAAGTCGGAGGGTTAAGCTACGAGCAGTACTTC,CATRKVGGLSYEQYF
-,-,TRBJ1-1,TRBV2,TGTGCCAGCAGAGTACTTGGACACGTGAACACTGAAGCTTTCTTT,CASRVLGHVNTEAFF
TRBD1,once,TRBJ2-7,TRBV13,TGTGCCAGCAGCAAGGGGGACAGAAGAACCTACGAGCAGTACTTC,CASSKGDRRTYEQYF
-,-,TRBJ1-6,TRBV30,TGTGCCATGAACCGGGCCTATAATTCACCCCTCCACTTT,CAMNRAYNSPLHF
-,-,TRBJ1-6,TRBV12-5,TGTGCTAGTGGCTTGAATGAGGTGGGGCCGCTTCCTTATTCACCCCTCCACTTT,CASGLNEVGPLPYSPLHF
-,-,TRBJ1-2,TRBV27,TGTGCCAGCAGTTTCGGGACTCAGGGATGGGATGGCTACACCTTC,CASSFGTQGWDGYTF
-,-,TRBJ2-5,TRBV5-1,TGCGCCAGCAGCTTGGGGCAGTACCAAGAGACCCAGTACTTC,CASSLGQYQETQYF
-,-,TRBJ1-6,TRBV6-5,TGTGCCAGCAACAACCTGAGACAGTGGAATTCACCCCTCCACTTT,CASNNLRQWNSPLHF
-,-,TRBJ2-3,TRBV7-2,TGTGCCAGCAGCACCAGACAGACAGATACGCAGTATTTT,CASSTRQTDTQYF
-,-,TRBJ1-6,TRBV7-2,TGTGCCAGCAGCGCACTGACGGGGTCTGGGAATTCACCCCTCCACTTT,CASSALTGSGNSPLHF
TRBD1,-,TRBJ1-1,TRBV28,TGTGCCAGCAGTTTGGGGACAGTCGATGAAGCTTTCTTT,CASSLGTVDEAFF
-,-,TRBJ1-1,TRBV6-6,TGTGCCAGCAGTTACCTAGACAGAAACACTGAAGCTTTCTTT,CASSYLDRNTEAFF
-,-,TRBJ1-2,TRBV4-3,TGCGCCAGCAGCCAAGAGAGTCAGGGGCTCGGTGGCTACACCTTC,CASSQESQGLGGYTF
TRBD2,-,TRBJ2-2,TRBV10-3,TGTGCCATCACTAGCGGGGTGGGCGACACCGGGGAGCTGTTTTTT,CAITSGVGDTGELFF
-,once,TRBJ1-4,TRBV2,TGTGCCAGCAGTGTGGGAGGGCAGAATGAAAAACTGTTTTTT,CASSVGGQNEKLFF
TRBD1,-,TRBJ2-7,TRBV28,TGTGCCAGCAGTTTTGGACAGGGCTACGAGCAGTACTTC,CASSFGQGYEQYF
-,-,TRBJ2-7,TRBV7-2,TGTGCCAGCAGCTTAGTGGGGGTGATGGCTTACGAGCAGTACTTC,CASSLVGVMAYEQYF
-,-,TRBJ1-5,TRBV7-2,TGTGCCAGCAGCTTACTATCCGTTTGGGGCAATCAGCCCCAGCATTTT,CASSLLSVWGNQPQHF
-,-,TRBJ1-4,TRBV27,TGTGCCTCCTGGGGGGCAGGGCAAGGCGAAAAACTGTTTTTT,CASWGAGQGEKLFF
TRBD1,-,TRBJ1-6,TRBV7-9,TGTGCCAGCAGCCAGGACAGGTCAAATTCACCCCTCCACTTT,CASSQDRSNSPLHF
TRBD2,once,TRBJ2-7,TRBV28,TGTGCCAGCAGTCGCCAAGGGACTAAGGAGCAGTACTTC,CASSRQGTKEQYF
-,-,TRBJ2-3,TRBV5-4,TGTGCCAGCAGCCGGCCTGGCGGACCCACAGATACGCAGTATTTT,CASSRPGGPTDTQYF
-,once,TRBJ1-5,TRBV28,TGTGCCAGCAGTTTGGGACGGCTCCAGCCCCAGCATTTT,CASSLGRLQPQHF
-,-,TRBJ1-3,TRBV18,TGTGCCAGCTCTCCCAGCGGAGCCCAGGCTGGAAACACCATATATTTT,CASSPSGAQAGNTIYF
TRBD1,-,TRBJ1-1,TRBV5-1,TGCGCCAGCAGCTCCCGGACAGGAAGTAACACTGAAGCTTTCTTT,CASSSRTGSNTEAFF
-,-,TRBJ2-5,TRBV11-2,TGTGCCAGCAGCAAGAATGTGGGGGTGGAGACCCAGTACTTC,CASSKNVGVETQYF
-,-,TRBJ2-7,TRBV5-1,TGCGCCACCTTAGACCATTACGGGCAGTACTTC,CATLDHYGQYF
-,-,TRBJ2-5,TRBV4-3,TGCGCCAGCAGCCAAGGGGTGGGAGGGGGGACCCAGTACTTC,CASSQGVGGGTQYF
TRBD1,-,TRBJ1-1,TRBV30,TGTGCCTGGACCAGGGACAGGGCCACTGAAGCTTTCTTT,CAWTRDRATEAFF
TRBD1,once,TRBJ1-3,TRBV10-3,TGTGCCATCAGTGGACAGGGGCGATCTGGAAACACCATATATTTT,CAISGQGRSGNTIYF
-,-,TRBJ2-7,TRBV6-6,TGTGCCAGCAGTTACTCGAAATCTACGGGTCCCGACGAGCAGTACTTC,CASSYSKSTGPDEQYF
-,-,TRBJ1-1,TRBV10-3,TGTGCCATCAGAGGGCGACCGGAGAACACTGAAGCTTTCTTT,CAIRGRPENTEAFF
-,-,TRBJ1-3,TRBV9,TGTGCCAGCAGCGTAGTACCGATTACAGGGAGCTCTGGAAACACCATATATTTT,CASSVVPITGSSGNTIYF
TRBD1,once,TRBJ1-2,TRBV19,TGTGCCAGTAGTACCCAGGGACAGTATAACTATGGCTACACCTTC,CASSTQGQYNYGYTF
TRBD1,once,TRBJ1-2,TRBV4-1,TGCGCCAGCAGCCAAGGACAGGGGGCGAGCTATGGCTACACCTTC,CASSQGQGASYGYTF
-,-,TRBJ2-1,TRBV6-1,TGTGCCAGCACCGGCGTCAATGAGCAGTTCTTC,CASTGVNEQFF
TRBD1,once,TRBJ1-5,TRBV5-8,TGTGCCAGCAGCTTAGTTGGGACAGCAATTAATCAGCCCCAGCATTTT,CASSLVGTAINQPQHF
TRBD2,-,TRBJ2-7,TRBV6-5,TGTGCCAGCAGTTATAGCGGGAGGACTGAAGAGCAGTACTTC,CASSYSGRTEEQYF
TRBD1,-,TRBJ1-6,TRBV7-9,TGTGCCAGCAGCTTCACAGGGACAGGGGGTTCTAATTCACCCCTCCACTTT,CASSFTGTGGSNSPLHF